The 5 T cell receptor beta chains reported below all come from one sample, sequenced in a study of T cell repertoires in cytomegalovirus infection. Each CDR3 protein is one row after TCRdb ran MiXCR on the reads. The data hold about 150,000 distinct CDR3 sequences, with around 22% observed a single time. The material sequenced was PBMCs. These receptors originate from a human donor in good health (CMV status not recorded). Some clones in this sample may be carry-over from other donors' samples.

This clonotype was seen a handful of times. This chain connects TRBV6-2 or TRBV6-3 to TRBJ2-1; D unresolved. Germline CDR1 is MNHEY and CDR2 is SVGEGT. This CDR3 contains 14 residues. Trimming cost V 0 bases and J 4 bases, with 7 bases left between them. Written as DNA, the CDR3 is TGTGCCAGCAGTTACTCGGAACGGTACAATGAGCAGTTCTTC. Its translation: CASSYSERYNEQFF.

The sample holds a few counts of this clonotype. The chain uses TRBV20-1 and TRBJ2-7, with 10 bases aligning to TRBD2. V dropped 6 bases and J dropped 7; count of bases not matched to a gene: 9. The V gene's germline CDR1 is DFQATT and CDR2 SNEGSKA (reference sequence). The CDR3 runs to 13 residues. This CDR3 reads CSARPSGSLEQYF. The CDR3, as DNA: TGCAGTGCACGGCCTAGCGGGAGTTTAGAGCAGTACTTC.

This clonotype has a handful of counts. The chain employs TRBV19 and TRBJ1-6; 8 bases agree with TRBD1. The junction had 4 bases not matched to a gene; V was cut back by 8 bases and J by 7 bases. The CDR3 covers 13 residues. Germline CDR1 reads LNHDA; CDR2 reads SQIVND (reference sequence). The DNA for the CDR3 is TGTGCCAGTTCAGGGGGCTGGAATTCACCCCTCCACTTT. This translates into CASSGGWNSPLHF.

This clonotype showed up just once. V usage is TRBV27 and J usage is TRBJ2-2, with 9 bases that match TRBD1. V shed 2 bases, J shed 7 bases, and the junction held 5 bases outside the gene matches. In germline, CDR1 is MNHEY, CDR2 SMNVEV (reference sequence). The CDR3 runs to 15 residues. In DNA form, the CDR3 reads TGTGCCAGCAGTTTAGTGGGACAGGGTAACGGGGAGCTGTTTTTT. Translated: CASSLVGQGNGELFF.

This clonotype was counted a few times. The CDR3 reads CASSTGGGYQETQYF. Here the CDR3 DNA reads TGTGCCAGCAGTACGGGGGGGGGGTACCAAGAGACCCAGTACTTC. The V call is TRBV28, the J call TRBJ2-5; 8 nucleotides agree with TRBD2. The CDR3 covers 15 residues. CDR1 is MDHEN and CDR2 is SYDVKM in the germline V gene. V lost 5 bases, J lost 0 bases, and 5 bases stayed unmatched.